A single sample is the source of the 9 T cell receptor beta chains below, sequenced in a study of CD8 T cells in Susac syndrome. A quantity of roughly 0.5 to 1 ug RNA underwent reverse transcription using random hexamers. TCRdb reprocessed the immunoSEQ multiplex PCR reads with MiXCR, giving one entry per CDR3 protein. The data hold about 250,000 distinct CDR3 sequences, with 93% observed a single time. Sequencing was carried out using CD4+ T cells from PBMCs. All receptors come from a human donor with multiple sclerosis.

V and J are TRBV19 and TRBJ1-5; TRBD1 matches at 7 bases. J was trimmed by 9 bases and V by 11 bases; bases with no gene match: 10. Germline loops: CDR1 LNHDA, CDR2 SQIVND (reference sequence). The CDR3 runs to 12 residues. The CDR3 loop is CAAGEGAWPQHF. The DNA for the CDR3 is TGTGCCGCAGGGGAGGGGGCATGGCCCCAGCATTTT.

In its sample, this clonotype was seen once. This sequence joins TRBV10-3 and TRBJ1-2; 7 bases line up with TRBD1. This CDR3 is built from 15 residues. J lost 2 bases, V lost 2 bases, and 5 bases had no gene match. Germline V gene lookup returns CDR1 ENHRY and CDR2 SYGVKD. The CDR3 sequence: CAISEDRVKNYGYTF. The DNA for the CDR3 is TGTGCCATCAGTGAGGACAGGGTAAAAAACTATGGCTACACCTTC.

This clonotype was picked up one time. This chain links TRBV19 with TRBJ1-1; a weak D match, TRBD1 (6 bases). CDR1 LNHDA and CDR2 SQIVND come from the germline V gene (reference sequence). The CDR3 is 13 amino acids. Trimming shortened V by 6 bases and J by 11 bases, and 19 bases separated the two germline ends. The CDR3 protein is CASSNPPGVEAFF. The CDR3 region has the DNA TGTGCCAGTAGCAACCCGCCAGGGGTGGAGGCTTTCTTT.

This clonotype was observed a single time. In nucleotides, the CDR3 is TGTGCCAGCAGCAAACTTGGGGGCGCGGGTGGAAACACCATATATTTT. Translation: CASSKLGGAGGNTIYF. This chain connects TRBV9 to TRBJ1-3; perhaps TRBD1 as D (6 bases). The CDR3 contains 16 residues. V was trimmed by 4 bases and J by 3 bases, leaving 17 bases between them. Germline values: CDR1 SGDLS, CDR2 YYNGEE. Supplemented by reference TRBV9 and TRBJ1-3, the full variable domain reads DSGVTQTPKHLITATGQRVTLRCSPRSGDLSVYWYQQSLDQGLQFLIQYYNGEERAKGNILERFSAQQFPDLHSELNLSSLELGDSALYFCASSKLGGAGGNTIYFGEGSWLTVV.

The chain recombines TRBV27 with TRBJ1-1; 7 bases align to TRBD1. CDR3 length equals 15 residues. Per the germline V gene, CDR1 is MNHEY and CDR2 is SMNVEV (reference sequence). Trimming cost V 5 bases and J 0 bases; bases outside gene matches: 6. CDR3 bases: TGTGCCAGCAGTCGGACAGGTTTCTTGAACACTGAAGCTTTCTTT. Protein: CASSRTGFLNTEAFF.

Note on this clonotype: An end of the junction does not agree with germline; a read error may underlie this. DNA for the CDR3: TGTGCCAGCAGTTTTGGGCAGGTCTATGGCCACACCTTC. Residues: CASSFGQVYGHTF. This sequence joins TRBV12-3 or TRBV12-4 and TRBJ1-2, with D uncertain. There are 13 residues in the CDR3.

The chain is built from TRBV3-1 and TRBJ1-3; D gene ambiguous. Deletions cut 1 base from V and 2 bases from J, with 9 bases between. The CDR3 has 15 amino acids. Germline-derived CDR1 and CDR2 are LGHDT and YNNKEL (reference sequence). The CDR3 bases are TGTGCCAGCAGCCAAGGCTATTCCCCTGGAAACACCATATATTTT. This encodes CASSQGYSPGNTIYF.

The J gene is TRBJ1-1, the V gene TRBV5-4; weak D call: TRBD1 (5 bases). Per the germline V gene, CDR1 is SGHNT and CDR2 is YYREEE (reference sequence). The CDR3 runs to 14 residues. The V gene lost 1 base and the J gene lost 6 bases, with 13 bases spanning the gap. CDR3 in amino acids: CASSLIGGGAEAFF. In DNA form, the CDR3 reads TGTGCCAGCAGCTTGATTGGCGGAGGGGCTGAAGCTTTCTTT.

This clonotype was seen a single time. In DNA, the CDR3 is TGTGCCAGCAGCCAACGCCGGGACTCGTGGCCAGATACGCAGTATTTT. Protein sequence: CASSQRRDSWPDTQYF. J is TRBJ2-3 and V is TRBV3-1; possibly TRBD2 for D (6 bases). The CDR3 has 16 amino acids. In germline, CDR1 is LGHDT, CDR2 YNNKEL (reference sequence). Deletions cut 2 bases from V and 4 bases from J, with 16 bases between.